This T cell receptor beta chain derives from a study of graft-versus-host responses after intestinal transplantation. Study-level background: All of the recipients had induction that used anti-thymocyte globulin, then tacrolimus and steroids for approximately 3 years. Study-level results: Researchers found GvH clones in recipient marrow, and some showed up first in ileum or blood. Allograft clonal ratios (graft-versus-host to host-versus-graft) were high in patients who had graft-donor T cell macrochimerism.

The V gene's germline CDR1 is LNHDA and CDR2 SQIVND (reference sequence). The V end lost 7 bases, the J end lost 5 bases, and 12 bases lay between the germline ends. This CDR3 contains 13 residues. About this clone: Its specificity is unknown.

TCRdb's copy holds only in-frame clones and misses some; the assay was immunoSEQ multiplex PCR. The sample carries 80,000 to 90,000 clones, about 90% recorded once. This specimen consisted of unstimulated CD4+ T cells sorted from spleen or lymph node cells, obtained before intestinal transplant. V is TRBV19 and J is TRBJ1-5; D remains ambiguous. The TCR originated in a human donor who received an intestinal transplant. The CDR3 spells CASNWAGDQPQHF. CDR3 DNA sequence: TGTGCCAGTAATTGGGCGGGCGATCAGCCCCAGCATTTT. The variable domain in full, completed from reference TRBV19 and TRBJ1-5, reads DGGITQSPKYLFRKEGQNVTLSCEQNLNHDAMYWYRQDPGQGLRLIYYSQIVNDFQKGDIAEGYSVSREKKESFPLTVTSAQKNPTAFYLCASNWAGDQPQHFGDGTRLSIL.